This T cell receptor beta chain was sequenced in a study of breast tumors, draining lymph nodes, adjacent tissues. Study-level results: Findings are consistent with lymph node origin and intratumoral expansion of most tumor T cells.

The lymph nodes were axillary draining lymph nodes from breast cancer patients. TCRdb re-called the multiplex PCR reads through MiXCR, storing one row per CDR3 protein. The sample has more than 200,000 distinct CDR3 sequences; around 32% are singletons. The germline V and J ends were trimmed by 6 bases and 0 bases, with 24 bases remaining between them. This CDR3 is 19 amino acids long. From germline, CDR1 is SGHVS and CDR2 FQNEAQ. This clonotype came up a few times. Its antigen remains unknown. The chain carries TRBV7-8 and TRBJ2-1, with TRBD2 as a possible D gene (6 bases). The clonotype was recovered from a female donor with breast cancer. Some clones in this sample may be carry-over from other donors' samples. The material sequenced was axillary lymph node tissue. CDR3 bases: TGTGCCAGCAGTTTAAGGGGCCCTAGCGTTGCTTCCTCCTACAATGAGCAGTTCTTC. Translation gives CASSLRGPSVASSYNEQFF.